This record covers a single T cell receptor (beta chain). This clone was detected only a few times. This clone's antigen is unknown. Qualities for individual bases were not recorded, and no much larger clone is one base off. This sample was taken from a study of beta chain features in type 1 diabetes (dated by TCRdb to 2016 to 2019). As for the study more broadly: Mean age, gender distribution, total cell number and subset yield did not differ between patients and healthy donors. A total of roughly 100 million sorted cells were examined across all samples, and the number of cells per subset was strongly correlated with RNA yield. The study compared TCRB repertoires of sorted circulating CD4+ T cell subsets between recently diagnosed type 1 diabetes patients and matched healthy donors. Regulatory and stem cell-like memory subsets were obtained from only 8 patients and roughly 8 healthy donors, while naive and central memory subsets were obtained from all 28 donors.

From each donor, a single peripheral blood sample of around 0.12 L on average was drawn into heparinised tubes. Naive, central memory, regulatory and stem cell-like memory CD4+ T cells were sorted on a BD FACSAria II using a panel including CD45RO, CCR7, CD25, CD127, CD95 and CD27. Every sorted population had a purity above 95%. PBMCs were separated immediately by Lymphoprep density gradient centrifugation and were stained directly, without being cultured. So that batch effects would be minimized, each experiment stained and sorted samples in pairs, pairing one healthy donor with one patient. As encoded in the germline V gene, CDR1 is MNHNS while CDR2 is SASEGT. The CDR3 has 12 amino acids, counting the end cysteine and phenylalanine. Left in the record is the CDR3 DNA by itself, 36 bases read in frame from the first base. The germline ends are 10 bases apart after V is trimmed by 8 bases and J by 3 bases.

The investigation overall reported the following: Because cDNA was sequenced instead of genomic DNA, highly expressing activated cells could be over-represented, though the groups showed no difference in activation or CD3 levels. In all four CD4+ subsets, TCRB CDR3 length was moderately but significantly shorter in type 1 diabetes patients. Patients with type 1 diabetes made fewer insertions and deleted more nucleotides at VDJ recombination sites, implying thymic rearrangement abnormalities. Naive, central memory and regulatory TCRB repertoires appeared to be more similar among patients than among healthy donors. Because small numbers of individuals were included in the HLA sub-analyses, any influence of HLA type on TCRB rearrangement was left unresolved. Shorter templates might have been favored by PCR, but patient and control samples were amplified and corrected together, so both groups would have been affected equally by any skew.

The entire isolated RNA was reverse transcribed using the High Capacity cDNA Reverse Transcription Kit, and thus expressed TCRB transcripts were sequenced. Deep immunoSEQ sequencing was applied to naive, central memory and regulatory T cell samples, giving an average of roughly 3.5 million total reads per sample. Sorted cells were lysed in RLT buffer and RNA was extracted with DNase-treated RNeasy Micro or Mini kits, depending on cell number. Each cell subset was processed on its own to prevent cross-contamination, while patient and healthy donor samples were processed together. The immunoSEQ multiplex PCR was used to amplify TCRB sequences from cDNA, yielding 87-bp fragments that span the CDR3 region. Sequencing of the amplicons was done on the Illumina HiSeq platform. Regarding the original processing steps: Synthetic template baselines were used to correct PCR bias computationally, reads within Hamming distance 2 were collapsed, and singletons that could not be merged were discarded. By aligning reads against IMGT, V, D and J genes, CDR3 length, and insertions or deletions at six rearrangement sites were assigned. Within each subset, clonotype counts were normalized to sorted cell number, and only after that were true diversity and Gini coefficients computed with the tcR R package. The overlap coefficient, calculated on TCRB nucleotide sequences, was used to measure repertoire sharing. Out-of-frame TCRB sequences from naive cells were analyzed as a proxy for the pre-selection repertoire. The table was pulled from immuneACCESS by TCRdb, which kept in-frame rearrangements only. Such tables lose some clones; where checked, under half of the loss comes from unresolved V genes, and the rest has no known cause. V and J calls and clone size follow that table, whereas D and trimming were derived from the DNA. The sample table shows hundreds of thousands of clones, and roughly a sixth are seen once. The top ten clonotypes cover under 0.095% of the sample.

Recombination joined TRBV6-1 with TRBJ1-2, and perhaps TRBD1 as D gene, on 5 matching bases. The source is a man aged 18 to 29 in good health. Sequencing was done on a sample of naive CD4+ T cells from blood. The cell subset or site label corresponds to: true naive CD4+ T cells. The CDR3 region: CASLNRYYGYTF. The bases read TGTGCCAGCCTGAACAGGTACTATGGCTACACCTTC.